This is a list of T cell receptor beta chains from one sample in a study of shared clonotypes between healthy human individuals. Sequencing used immunoSEQ multiplex PCR; TCRdb keeps in-frame clones, though not all of them. Seen here are around 1,000,000 clones, around three quarters observed once, and the top ten hold more than 0.85%. Sequencing input: memory CD4+ T cells from PBMCs. These receptors were taken from a man aged 18 to 29 in good health. Some clones in this sample may be carry-over from other donors' samples. CDR3s include the opening cysteine and the closing phenylalanine or tryptophan. Each record gives: V gene, D gene, clone size, J gene, CDR3 DNA, CDR3 protein. D genes are given only for firm matches. The listing skips clone size in some rows; elsewhere it reads once, few, many or a size class.

v_call: TRBV6-1; d_call: TRBD1; clone_size: -; j_call: TRBJ2-4; cdr3_nt: TGTGCCAGCCTGCGACAGGGCGAAAACATTCAGTACTTC; cdr3_aa: CASLRQGENIQYF
v_call: TRBV5-4; d_call: -; clone_size: -; j_call: TRBJ2-1; cdr3_nt: TGTGCCAGCACCAAGGTCGGACCCAGAGACGATGAGCAGTTCTTC; cdr3_aa: CASTKVGPRDDEQFF
v_call: TRBV5-1; d_call: TRBD1; clone_size: -; j_call: TRBJ1-1; cdr3_nt: TGCGCCAGCAGCACGACAGGGGTGAACACTGAAGCTTTCTTT; cdr3_aa: CASSTTGVNTEAFF
v_call: TRBV19; d_call: TRBD1; clone_size: few; j_call: TRBJ1-1; cdr3_nt: TGTGCCAGCCTCCGGGACAGGGGGCAGTGGAGCACTGAAGCTTTCTTT; cdr3_aa: CASLRDRGQWSTEAFF
v_call: TRBV2; d_call: TRBD2; clone_size: -; j_call: TRBJ2-7; cdr3_nt: TGTGCCAGCAGGGGACTAGCGGGAGACAGGGAGCAGTACTTC; cdr3_aa: CASRGLAGDREQYF
v_call: TRBV6-8; d_call: -; clone_size: -; j_call: TRBJ1-1; cdr3_nt: TGTGCCAGCAGTTACAAAAACACTGAAGCTTTCTTT; cdr3_aa: CASSYKNTEAFF
v_call: TRBV9; d_call: TRBD1; clone_size: -; j_call: TRBJ1-5; cdr3_nt: TGTGCCAGCAGCGTAGCTACAGGGGGGCCCCAGCATTTT; cdr3_aa: CASSVATGGPQHF
v_call: TRBV7-9; d_call: -; clone_size: -; j_call: TRBJ2-2; cdr3_nt: TGTGCCAGCAGCTTTACAGGTTACGCCGGGGAGCTGTTTTTT; cdr3_aa: CASSFTGYAGELFF
v_call: TRBV9; d_call: TRBD1; clone_size: -; j_call: TRBJ2-2; cdr3_nt: TGTGCCAGCAACCGGCAATGGGGACAGGGCACCGGGGAGCTGTTTTTT; cdr3_aa: CASNRQWGQGTGELFF
v_call: TRBV19; d_call: -; clone_size: -; j_call: TRBJ2-2; cdr3_nt: TGTGCCAGTGAGGGCAGGGCCGACACCGGGGAGCTGTTTTTT; cdr3_aa: CASEGRADTGELFF
v_call: TRBV6-1; d_call: -; clone_size: -; j_call: TRBJ1-1; cdr3_nt: TGTGCCAGCAGTGGTGAACGAAAGAACACTGAAGCTTTCTTT; cdr3_aa: CASSGERKNTEAFF
v_call: TRBV5-1; d_call: -; clone_size: -; j_call: TRBJ2-5; cdr3_nt: TGCGCCAGCAGCTATGACAGACTTCAAGAGACCCAGTACTTC; cdr3_aa: CASSYDRLQETQYF
v_call: TRBV5-6; d_call: -; clone_size: -; j_call: TRBJ2-7; cdr3_nt: TGTGCCAGCAGCCTATTCGCCGGGGGATACGAGCAGTACTTC; cdr3_aa: CASSLFAGGYEQYF
v_call: TRBV4-2; d_call: -; clone_size: -; j_call: TRBJ2-7; cdr3_nt: TGTGCCAGCAGCCAAGGTTCGAACCCGCGGGGCACCTACGAGCAGTACTTC; cdr3_aa: CASSQGSNPRGTYEQYF
v_call: TRBV5-1; d_call: -; clone_size: once; j_call: TRBJ2-5; cdr3_nt: TGCGCCAGCCTTGGGGGTCCTGAAGAGACCCAGTACTTC; cdr3_aa: CASLGGPEETQYF
v_call: TRBV19; d_call: TRBD1; clone_size: -; j_call: TRBJ2-7; cdr3_nt: TGTGCCAGTTCTCACAGGGGGGTCGCCTACGAGCAGTACTTC; cdr3_aa: CASSHRGVAYEQYF
v_call: TRBV2; d_call: -; clone_size: -; j_call: TRBJ2-1; cdr3_nt: TGTGCCAGCAGTGAAGCTCCGCCTCTAGCTTCTCCCCACAATGAGCAGTTCTTC; cdr3_aa: CASSEAPPLASPHNEQFF
v_call: TRBV29-1; d_call: -; clone_size: -; j_call: TRBJ2-3; cdr3_nt: TGCAGCGTTGGGAGTTTTGGGACAGATACGCAGTATTTT; cdr3_aa: CSVGSFGTDTQYF
v_call: TRBV11-2; d_call: TRBD2; clone_size: few; j_call: TRBJ2-3; cdr3_nt: TGTGCCAGCAGCCTGGGGAGCGGGACCGGCACGCAGTATTTT; cdr3_aa: CASSLGSGTGTQYF
v_call: TRBV6-6; d_call: -; clone_size: few; j_call: TRBJ1-5; cdr3_nt: TGTGCCAGCACTGCGGGAAATCAGCCCCAGCATTTT; cdr3_aa: CASTAGNQPQHF
v_call: TRBV18; d_call: -; clone_size: -; j_call: TRBJ2-7; cdr3_nt: TGTGCCAGCTCACCTCAAACGAGGGGACCAGGGGCCTACGAGCAGTACTTC; cdr3_aa: CASSPQTRGPGAYEQYF
v_call: TRBV5-4; d_call: -; clone_size: few; j_call: TRBJ1-5; cdr3_nt: TGTGCCAGCAGCTTTGGGGGAGGTCAGCCCCAGCATTTT; cdr3_aa: CASSFGGGQPQHF
v_call: TRBV19; d_call: -; clone_size: few; j_call: TRBJ1-2; cdr3_nt: TGTGCCAGTAACCTAGAAGGACGGACGCCTTGGGGCTACACCTTC; cdr3_aa: CASNLEGRTPWGYTF
v_call: TRBV15; d_call: TRBD2; clone_size: -; j_call: TRBJ2-1; cdr3_nt: TGTGCCACCAGCAGAGAGCGGGAGGGACCGTACAATGAGCAGTTCTTC; cdr3_aa: CATSREREGPYNEQFF
v_call: TRBV7-2; d_call: -; clone_size: -; j_call: TRBJ2-7; cdr3_nt: TGTGCCAGCAGCTTAGGCGGCAGGCCGGAGCAGTACTTC; cdr3_aa: CASSLGGRPEQYF
v_call: TRBV10-3; d_call: -; clone_size: -; j_call: TRBJ1-2; cdr3_nt: TGTGCCATCAGTGGCGGCTATGGCTACACCTTC; cdr3_aa: CAISGGYGYTF
v_call: TRBV5-6; d_call: -; clone_size: many; j_call: TRBJ1-2; cdr3_nt: TGTGCCAGCAGCACTTACAGACTATCGGAGGACTATGGCTACACCTTC; cdr3_aa: CASSTYRLSEDYGYTF
v_call: TRBV27; d_call: TRBD2; clone_size: -; j_call: TRBJ2-3; cdr3_nt: TGTGCCAGCAGTTCCCCTAGCGGGATCACAGATACGCAGTATTTT; cdr3_aa: CASSSPSGITDTQYF
v_call: TRBV28; d_call: TRBD1; clone_size: -; j_call: TRBJ1-2; cdr3_nt: TGTGCCAGCAGTTTGACAGGGGGCGGCTATGGCTACACCTTC; cdr3_aa: CASSLTGGGYGYTF
v_call: TRBV25-1; d_call: -; clone_size: -; j_call: TRBJ2-7; cdr3_nt: TGTGCCAGCAGTGAAACCGGGACTCCATACGAGCAGTACTTC; cdr3_aa: CASSETGTPYEQYF
v_call: TRBV5-1; d_call: -; clone_size: -; j_call: TRBJ1-3; cdr3_nt: TGCGCCAGCAGCTTGGAGGGAGGGTTCTCTGGAAACACCATATATTTT; cdr3_aa: CASSLEGGFSGNTIYF
v_call: TRBV28; d_call: -; clone_size: -; j_call: TRBJ1-1; cdr3_nt: TGTGCCAGCAAAACGTCTTTTGGCACTGAAGCTTTCTTT; cdr3_aa: CASKTSFGTEAFF
v_call: TRBV28; d_call: TRBD1; clone_size: once; j_call: TRBJ1-2; cdr3_nt: TGTGCCAGCAGTACCCCCGGAGGACAGGGGAACTATGGCTACACCTTC; cdr3_aa: CASSTPGGQGNYGYTF
v_call: TRBV7-9; d_call: -; clone_size: -; j_call: TRBJ1-1; cdr3_nt: TGTGCCAGCAGCTTAGGGAGTGGGGGAAACACTGAAGCTTTCTTT; cdr3_aa: CASSLGSGGNTEAFF
v_call: TRBV5-1; d_call: -; clone_size: -; j_call: TRBJ2-3; cdr3_nt: TGCGCCAGCAGCTCTACCCATAGCACAGATACGCAGTATTTT; cdr3_aa: CASSSTHSTDTQYF
v_call: TRBV5-1; d_call: TRBD1; clone_size: -; j_call: TRBJ2-5; cdr3_nt: TGCGCCAGCAGCACCGGGACAGGGGGTCGAGAGACCCAGTACTTC; cdr3_aa: CASSTGTGGRETQYF
v_call: TRBV7-8; d_call: -; clone_size: few; j_call: TRBJ1-1; cdr3_nt: TGTGCCAGCAGCTTACAGCTGAACACTGAAGCTTTCTTT; cdr3_aa: CASSLQLNTEAFF
v_call: TRBV18; d_call: -; clone_size: -; j_call: TRBJ2-3; cdr3_nt: TGTGCCAGCTCCCTACCCCACGGCAGCACAGATACGCAGTATTTT; cdr3_aa: CASSLPHGSTDTQYF
v_call: TRBV27; d_call: -; clone_size: -; j_call: TRBJ2-7; cdr3_nt: TGTGCCAGCAGTCCGGCAGCCTCACGGTACGAGCAGTACTTC; cdr3_aa: CASSPAASRYEQYF
v_call: TRBV7-2; d_call: -; clone_size: few; j_call: TRBJ2-2; cdr3_nt: TGTGCCAGCAGCGCCACAGTGACCGGGGAGCTGTTTTTT; cdr3_aa: CASSATVTGELFF
v_call: TRBV7-8; d_call: TRBD2; clone_size: -; j_call: TRBJ2-1; cdr3_nt: TGTGCCAGCAGCTTGGGGGGGACTAGCGGGAAGTTCTTC; cdr3_aa: CASSLGGTSGKFF
v_call: TRBV25-1; d_call: -; clone_size: -; j_call: TRBJ2-1; cdr3_nt: TGTGCCACGGAAAGGAATGAGCAGTTCTTC; cdr3_aa: CATERNEQFF
v_call: TRBV5-4; d_call: -; clone_size: many; j_call: TRBJ1-1; cdr3_nt: TGTGCCAGCAGCTTAGACATGAACACTGAAGCTTTCTTT; cdr3_aa: CASSLDMNTEAFF
v_call: TRBV4-3; d_call: -; clone_size: -; j_call: TRBJ1-1; cdr3_nt: TGCGCCAGCTCAAAGCAGGTTGTTGGAAACACTGAAGCTTTCTTT; cdr3_aa: CASSKQVVGNTEAFF
v_call: TRBV30; d_call: -; clone_size: -; j_call: TRBJ1-5; cdr3_nt: TGTGCCTGGAGTGTAAGCAGGGACCAAAATCAGCCCCAGCATTTT; cdr3_aa: CAWSVSRDQNQPQHF
v_call: TRBV5-1; d_call: -; clone_size: -; j_call: TRBJ2-6; cdr3_nt: TGCGCCAGCAGCTTTCGTGAAGGGAGGGGGCCTGGGGCCAACGTCCTGACTTTC; cdr3_aa: CASSFREGRGPGANVLTF
v_call: TRBV29-1; d_call: -; clone_size: -; j_call: TRBJ1-1; cdr3_nt: TGCAGCGTTCGGCTCCGGGTATTAAACACTGAAGCTTTCTTT; cdr3_aa: CSVRLRVLNTEAFF
v_call: TRBV29-1; d_call: -; clone_size: -; j_call: TRBJ1-1; cdr3_nt: TGCAGCGTCTGCTGGGACCTGAACACTGAAGCTTTCTTT; cdr3_aa: CSVCWDLNTEAFF